This entry lists 24 T cell receptor beta chains sequenced from one sample in a study of blood T cell repertoires in COVID-19. Repertoires were generated with immunoSEQ multiplex PCR, while TCRdb's copy carries only in-frame clones and drops some. The repertoire includes 150,000 or so clones, 88% of them detected once, and under 30% sits in the top ten. The sequencing sample was made of peripheral blood. The source is a man in his sixties with acute or convalescent COVID-19.

V usage is TRBV11-1 and J usage is TRBJ2-1, with 15 bases fitting TRBD2. The junction had 5 bases not matched to a gene; V was cut back by 4 bases and J by 7 bases. The CDR3 runs 16 residues. Germline V gene sequence: CDR1 SGHAT, CDR2 FQDESV (reference sequence). CDR3 in DNA: TGTGCCAGCAGCTCCGGACTAGCGGGAGGGTGGAATGAGCAGTTCTTC. As protein: CASSSGLAGGWNEQFF. Looking up the rest from reference TRBV11-1 and TRBJ2-1 gives the full variable domain: EAEVAQSPRYKITEKSQAVAFWCDPISGHATLYWYRQILGQGPELLVQFQDESVVDDSQLPKDRFSAERLKGVDSTLKIQPAELGDSAMYLCASSSGLAGGWNEQFFGPGTRLTVL.

This clone has a single count. The chain combines TRBV19 with TRBJ2-3; 11 bases line up with TRBD1. V shed 3 bases and J 2 bases; nucleotides not matched to a gene: 10. Germline CDR1 is LNHDA and CDR2 is SQIVND (reference sequence). This CDR3 has 18 residues. The CDR3, as DNA: TGTGCCAGTAGTATCTCGGGGGGGACAGGGGGTTTCACAGATACGCAGTATTTT. Its translation: CASSISGGTGGFTDTQYF.

The chain links TRBV7-7 to TRBJ2-7, with TRBD1 as a possible D gene (5 bases). The CDR3 has 15 residues. Germline CDR1 is SSHAT and CDR2 is FNYEAQ (reference sequence). Trimming shortened V by 1 base and J by 0 bases, and 10 bases separated the two germline ends. The CDR3 region has the DNA TGTGCCAGCAGCTTAGGCCAGGGTAACTCCTACGAGCAGTACTTC. It is translated as CASSLGQGNSYEQYF. The entire variable domain, with the rest obtained from reference TRBV7-7 and TRBJ2-7, is as follows: GAGVSQSPRYKVTKRGQDVTLRCDPISSHATLYWYQQALGQGPEFLTYFNYEAQPDKSGLPSDRFSAERPEGSISTLTIQRTEQRDSAMYRCASSLGQGNSYEQYFGPGTRLTVT.

The CDR3 bases are TGTGCCAGCAGCTTGGGGGGGGATGAAAAACTGTTTTTT. Amino acids: CASSLGGDEKLFF. The genes are TRBV5-4 and TRBJ1-4; the D gene is possibly TRBD1 (5 bases). This CDR3 spans 13 amino acids. Per germline, CDR1 SGHNT and CDR2 YYREEE (reference sequence). The ends were cut back, 0 bases at V and 6 bases at J, with 6 bases in the middle.

The chain employs TRBV6-5 and TRBJ1-2, with 8 nucleotides matching TRBD1. After removal of 6 bases from V and 8 bases from J, the junction contained 8 bases not matched to a gene. The CDR3 contains 13 residues. Germline V gene lookup returns CDR1 MNHEY and CDR2 SVGAGI. CDR3 DNA: TGTGCCAGCAGGCCGGACAGGGTGAAGGGCTACACCTTC. This codes for CASRPDRVKGYTF.

The rearrangement links TRBV30 to TRBJ2-5; D uncertain. V was pared by 6 bases and J by 5 bases, with 7 bases between. Germline CDR1 reads GTSNPN; CDR2 reads SVGIG (reference sequence). The CDR3 has 10 amino acids. The CDR3 coding sequence is TGTGCCTGCGGAGAGGAGACCCAGTACTTC. Amino acids: CACGEETQYF.

V gene TRBV9 combines with J gene TRBJ2-2; 9 bases fit TRBD2. The CDR3 runs 17 residues. Germline CDR1 SGDLS, CDR2 YYNGEE. V lost 0 bases and J lost 4; bases outside the gene matches: 7. CDR3 region: CASSVGRLAGITGELFF. CDR3 DNA: TGTGCCAGCAGCGTAGGTCGGCTAGCGGGGATCACCGGGGAGCTGTTTTTT.

The rearrangement uses TRBV11-3 and TRBJ2-3; possible D gene TRBD1, 5 bases. There are 15 residues in the CDR3. Germline V gene sequence: CDR1 SGHNT, CDR2 YENEEA. Trimming stripped 4 bases from V and 11 bases from J, with 22 bases between. The CDR3 DNA reads as TGTGCCAGCAGCTCGGACACTTCCATAGGTTTCGGGCAGTATTTT. It specifies CASSSDTSIGFGQYF.

The CDR3 DNA is TGTGCCTGGAGTCCCGGGACTAGCGGGCACGGGGAGCTGTTTTTT. This codes for CAWSPGTSGHGELFF. The rearrangement links TRBV30 to TRBJ2-2; 12 bases are shared with TRBD2. Germline CDR1 is GTSNPN and CDR2 is SVGIG (reference sequence). The CDR3 covers 15 residues. V shed 2 bases and J 7 bases; nucleotides not matched to a gene: 5.

The chain is built from TRBV2 and TRBJ1-2; no definite D call. This CDR3 is 12 amino acids long. Germline lookup yields CDR1 SNHLY and CDR2 FYNNEI. With 2 bases removed from V and 2 bases from J, the gap between germline ends came to 3 bases. This CDR3 reads CASSESNYGYTF. CDR3 nucleotides: TGTGCCAGCAGTGAAAGCAACTATGGCTACACCTTC.

The rearrangement links TRBV29-1 to TRBJ2-7; 10 bases are shared with TRBD1. CDR3 size: 12 residues. The V gene end was trimmed by 6 bases and the J gene end by 6 bases; junction bases not matched to a gene: 5. In germline, CDR1 is SQVTM, CDR2 ANQGSEA. The CDR3 is CSVGTGAPEQYV. CDR3 in DNA: TGCAGCGTGGGGACAGGGGCTCCCGAGCAGTACGTC.

V gene TRBV11-3 combines with J gene TRBJ2-7; 8 bases map to TRBD2. The CDR3 is made up of 14 amino acids. CDR1 SGHNT and CDR2 YENEEA come from the germline V gene. Trimming cost V 5 bases and J 2 bases; bases outside gene matches: 5. In DNA, the CDR3 is TGTGCCAGCAGCCACACGGGAGGGCCCTACGAGCAGTACTTC. Its translation: CASSHTGGPYEQYF.

DNA of the CDR3: TGCAGCGCCAGTGGACAGGGGCTGAACACCGGGGAGCTGTTTTTT. Encoded protein: CSASGQGLNTGELFF. J is TRBJ2-2 and V is TRBV29-1; 9 bases agree with TRBD1. There are 15 residues in the CDR3. J lost 1 base, V lost 7 bases, and 7 bases had no gene match. Germline-derived CDR1 and CDR2 are SQVTM and ANQGSEA.

The count of this clone is one. This chain connects TRBV5-1 to TRBJ2-1; 12 bases are shared with TRBD2. The CDR3 runs 15 residues. V lost 1 base and J lost 7; bases outside the gene matches: 3. CDR1 and CDR2 (germline): SGHRS, YFSETQ. The DNA of the CDR3 is TGCGCCAGCAGCTTGACTAGCGGGGGGTCAAATGAGCAGTTCTTC. This encodes CASSLTSGGSNEQFF.

The chain has TRBV18 and TRBJ2-7; tentative D call: TRBD2 (7 bases). Per the germline V gene, CDR1 is KGHSH and CDR2 is LQKENI. The length of the CDR3 is 14 residues. Trimming pared 3 bases from V and 3 bases from J, leaving 12 bases between. The CDR3 sequence is CASSPKGGDYEQYF. In nucleotides, the CDR3 is TGTGCCAGCTCACCGAAGGGGGGGGACTACGAGCAGTACTTC.

This chain uses TRBV9 with TRBJ2-3, with 9 bases matching TRBD2. CDR1 is SGDLS, CDR2 YYNGEE, per germline. This CDR3 has 16 residues. Trimming at V came to 0 bases and at J to 4 bases, leaving 6 bases not matched to a gene. CDR3 nucleotides: TGTGCCAGCAGCGTAGTGCCGCGGGGGGGCTCAGATACGCAGTATTTT. Protein product: CASSVVPRGGSDTQYF.

This sequence joins TRBV5-8 and TRBJ1-2; D ambiguous. Germline loops: CDR1 SGHTS, CDR2 YDEGEE. Trimming left V 1 base short and J 0 bases short, with 10 bases between. The CDR3 covers 15 residues. The CDR3 DNA reads as TGTGCCAGCAGCTTGCAGGCAGCCCCTAACTATGGCTACACCTTC. Encoded protein: CASSLQAAPNYGYTF.

The rearrangement links TRBV29-1 to TRBJ2-3; 7 nucleotides align to TRBD1. Germline CDR1 SQVTM, CDR2 ANQGSEA. The CDR3 contains 16 residues. V lost 0 bases, J lost 0 bases, and 6 bases stayed unmatched. CDR3 sequence (DNA): TGCAGCGTTGAAGATCTTGACAGGGCTAGCACAGATACGCAGTATTTT. It translates to CSVEDLDRASTDTQYF.

This chain joins TRBV5-1 and TRBJ2-5; TRBD2 matches 10 bases. V lost 4 bases, J lost 5 bases, and 11 bases stayed unmatched. This CDR3 is built from 16 residues. Germline CDR1 reads SGHRS; CDR2 reads YFSETQ. The CDR3 DNA is TGCGCCAGCAGCCCCGGTTGGAGCGGGAGGGGCGAGACCCAGTACTTC. Amino acid sequence: CASSPGWSGRGETQYF. The full variable domain, completed using reference TRBV5-1 and TRBJ2-5, is KAGVTQTPRYLIKTRGQQVTLSCSPISGHRSVSWYQQTPGQGLQFLFEYFSETQRNKGNFPGRFSGRQFSNSRSEMNVSTLELGDSALYLCASSPGWSGRGETQYFGPGTRLLVL.

The chain recombines TRBV7-3 with TRBJ2-2, with 9 bases matching TRBD1. The CDR3 totals 13 residues. Germline trimming cut 6 bases from V and 7 bases from J; bases unmatched to any gene: 3. CDR1 is SGHTA, CDR2 FQGTGA, per germline. CDR3 sequence reads: CASRQGAFGELFF. The DNA for the CDR3 is TGTGCCAGCAGACAGGGGGCCTTCGGGGAGCTGTTTTTT. Looking up the rest from reference TRBV7-3 and TRBJ2-2 gives the full variable domain: GAGVSQTPSNKVTEKGKYVELRCDPISGHTALYWYRQSLGQGPEFLIYFQGTGAADDSGLPNDRFFAVRPEGSVSTLKIQRTERGDSAVYLCASRQGAFGELFFGEGSRLTVL.

The V gene is TRBV10-3, the J gene TRBJ2-3; a weak D match, TRBD1 (5 bases). The CDR3 sequence is 14 residues long. The germline gives CDR1 ENHRY, CDR2 SYGVKD. Trimming stripped 3 bases from V and 3 bases from J, with 10 bases between. This chain's CDR3 is CAISERGVTDTQYF. The CDR3 region has the DNA TGTGCCATCAGTGAAAGGGGCGTTACAGATACGCAGTATTTT.

The chain combines TRBV12-5 with TRBJ1-2, with 9 bases aligning to TRBD1. The CDR3 length is 14 residues. CDR1 LGHNT and CDR2 FRNRAP come from the germline V gene. V was pared by 6 bases and J by 2 bases, with 4 bases of the junction left unmatched. The DNA for the CDR3 is TGTGCTAGTGGACTAACAGGGGGCAACTATGGCTACACCTTC. Its protein is CASGLTGGNYGYTF. The full variable domain, rest sourced from reference TRBV12-5 and TRBJ1-2, is DARVTQTPRHKVTEMGQEVTMRCQPILGHNTVFWYRQTMMQGLELLAYFRNRAPLDDSGMPKDRFSAEMPDATLATLKIQPSEPRDSAVYFCASGLTGGNYGYTFGSGTRLTVV.

This chain connects TRBV7-9 to TRBJ1-5, with a possible D match to TRBD1 (6 bases). Trimming cost V 5 bases and J 0 bases, with 8 bases left between them. The CDR3 totals 14 residues. The germline V gene encodes CDR1 SEHNR and CDR2 FQNEAQ (reference sequence). The CDR3 here is CASSRTDSNQPQHF. The CDR3 DNA follows: TGTGCCAGCAGCCGGACAGATAGCAATCAGCCCCAGCATTTT.

The chain uses TRBV5-1 and TRBJ1-2, with 8 bases aligning to TRBD1. The germline CDR1 and CDR2 sequences are SGHRS and YFSETQ. With V trimmed by 4 bases and J by 5 bases, 10 bases remained unmatched. This CDR3 region has 15 residues. CDR3 in amino acids: CASSLSGQVGYGYTF. CDR3 DNA sequence: TGCGCCAGCAGCCTTTCGGGACAGGTTGGTTATGGCTACACCTTC.